The clone carrying this T cell receptor beta chain was found many times. This sample is part of a study of regulatory T cells in long-lasting Graves disease. V gave up 6 bases and J gave up 4 bases, with 12 bases separating them. CDR3 length: 13 amino acids. CDR1 and CDR2 (germline): SQVTM, ANQGSEA. The time point here: persistent/refractory GD, antithyroid drugs over 5 years with positive TRAb. The authors made the TCR library using RNA they extracted from PBMCs. HTBI primers from iRepertoire and Arm-PCR of CDR3 regions yielded the TCR beta libraries. TCRdb re-derived calls from the multiplex PCR reads in MiXCR, one entry per CDR3 protein. The sample carries a few hundred thousand distinct CDR3 sequences, 20% to 25% recorded once.

The material sequenced was peripheral blood mononuclear cells (PBMCs), taken when the disease was refractory, from a patient treated with antithyroid drugs. V and J are TRBV29-1 and TRBJ1-4; tentatively, D is TRBD1 (6 bases). The receptor was isolated from a female donor with Graves disease. The CDR3 protein is CSVSTGSNEKLFF. The CDR3 DNA follows: TGCAGCGTGTCGACAGGAAGTAATGAAAAACTGTTTTTT.